This T cell receptor beta chain was sequenced during a study of radiation and T cells in renal cell carcinoma. Findings and caveats of the study: In blood, top tumor clones expanded by 2 weeks, shrinking by 4.

Time point denoted: blood 2 weeks post-SBRT. Regarding treatment: 15 Gy SBRT to primary tumor, nephrectomy 4 weeks later. Clear cell pathology was present in this patient's renal cell carcinoma. Clones were sequenced by immunoSEQ multiplex PCR, and TCRdb holds only the in-frame ones, with some missing. The sample has about 150,000 clones; roughly 89% are singletons. V gave up 0 bases and J gave up 6 bases, with 9 bases separating them. Germline V CDR1 and CDR2: MGHRA, YSYEKL. There are 14 residues in the CDR3. On this clone itself: Its antigen is unidentified.

The source is a woman aged 50 to 65 with renal cell carcinoma. This sequence joins TRBV4-1 and TRBJ2-1; D gene ambiguous. The sample consisted of blood, taken from a patient whose treatment included radiotherapy and nephrectomy. CDR3 protein: CASSQEFRLNEQFF. Written as DNA, the CDR3 is TGCGCCAGCAGCCAAGAGTTCAGGCTCAATGAGCAGTTCTTC.